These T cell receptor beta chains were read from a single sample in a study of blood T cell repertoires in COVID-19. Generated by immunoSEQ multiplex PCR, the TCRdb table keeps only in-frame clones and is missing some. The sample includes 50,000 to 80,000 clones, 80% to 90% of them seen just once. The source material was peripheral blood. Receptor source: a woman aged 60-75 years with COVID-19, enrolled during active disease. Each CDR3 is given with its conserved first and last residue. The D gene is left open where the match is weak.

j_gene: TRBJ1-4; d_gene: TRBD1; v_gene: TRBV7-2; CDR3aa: CASSGGQGREKLFF
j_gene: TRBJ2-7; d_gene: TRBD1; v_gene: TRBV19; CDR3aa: CASSIVALGTGAYEQYF
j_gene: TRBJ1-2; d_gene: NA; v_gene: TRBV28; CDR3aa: CASSPSEEDYGYTF
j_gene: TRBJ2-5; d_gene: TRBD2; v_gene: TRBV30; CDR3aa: CAWSLAGASPRQETQYF
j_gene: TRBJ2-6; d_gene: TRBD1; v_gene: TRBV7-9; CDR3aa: CASSLLGQGLVLTF
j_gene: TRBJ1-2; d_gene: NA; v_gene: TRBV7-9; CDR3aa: CASRPQSGARGYTF
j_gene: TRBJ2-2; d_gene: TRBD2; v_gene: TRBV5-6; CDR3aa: CASSLVSGSPGELFF
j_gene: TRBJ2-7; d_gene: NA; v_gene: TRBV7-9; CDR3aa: CASSSGSSYEQYF
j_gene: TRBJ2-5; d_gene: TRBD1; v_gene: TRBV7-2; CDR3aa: CASSLDRGQETQYF
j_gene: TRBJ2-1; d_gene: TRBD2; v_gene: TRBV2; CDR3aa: CASSISGGSYNEQFF
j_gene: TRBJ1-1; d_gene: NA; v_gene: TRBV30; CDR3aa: CAWNQQGNTEAFF
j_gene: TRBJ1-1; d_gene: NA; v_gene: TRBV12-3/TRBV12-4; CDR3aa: CASSLETGSEAFF
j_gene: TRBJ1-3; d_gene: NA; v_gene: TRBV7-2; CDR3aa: CASSPRTDSGNTIYF
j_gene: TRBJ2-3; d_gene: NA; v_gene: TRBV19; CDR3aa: CASTTDSTDTQYF
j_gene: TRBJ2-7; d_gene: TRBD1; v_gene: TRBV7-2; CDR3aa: CASSFTGGASYEQYF
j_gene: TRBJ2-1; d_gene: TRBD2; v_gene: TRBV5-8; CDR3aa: CASSLGAGAYNEQFF
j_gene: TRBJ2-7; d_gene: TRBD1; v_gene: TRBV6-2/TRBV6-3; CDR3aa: CASSFDRAAYEQYF
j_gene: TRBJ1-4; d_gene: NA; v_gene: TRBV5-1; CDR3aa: CASRVGGEEEKLFF
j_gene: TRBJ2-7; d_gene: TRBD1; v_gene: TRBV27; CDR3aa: CASSLSGQFYYEQYF
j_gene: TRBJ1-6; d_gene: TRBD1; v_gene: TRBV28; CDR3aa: CASSPGQEPPLLHF
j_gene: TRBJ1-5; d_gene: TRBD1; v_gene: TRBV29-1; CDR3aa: CSVAGQGDNQPQHF
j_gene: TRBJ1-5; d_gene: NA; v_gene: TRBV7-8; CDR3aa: CASSLDRIRQPQHF
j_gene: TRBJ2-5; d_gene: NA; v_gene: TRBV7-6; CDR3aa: CASSPNTVPQETQYF
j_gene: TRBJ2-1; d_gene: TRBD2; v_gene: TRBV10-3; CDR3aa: CAIKLAGGDEQFF
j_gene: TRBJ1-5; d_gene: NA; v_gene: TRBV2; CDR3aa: CASTLDSHSNQPQHF
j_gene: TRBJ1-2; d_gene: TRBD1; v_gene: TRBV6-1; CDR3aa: CASSESGGVGYGYTF
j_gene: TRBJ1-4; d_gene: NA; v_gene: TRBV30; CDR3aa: CAWSASNEKLFF
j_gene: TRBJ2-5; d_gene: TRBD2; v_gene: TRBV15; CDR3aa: CATSRGSQGLAGQETQYF
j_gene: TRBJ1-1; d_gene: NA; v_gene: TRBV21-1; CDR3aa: CASSKGPGYRTEAFF
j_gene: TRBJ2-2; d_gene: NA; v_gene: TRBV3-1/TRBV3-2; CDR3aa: CASSQGAPGEYTGELFF
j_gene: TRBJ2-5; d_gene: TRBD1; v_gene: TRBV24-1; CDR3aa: CATSDLTGGDQETQYF
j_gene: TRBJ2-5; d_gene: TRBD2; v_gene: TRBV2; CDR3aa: CASDAGGTQYF
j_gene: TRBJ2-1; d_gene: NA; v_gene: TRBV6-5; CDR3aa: CASSYSRYYNEQFF
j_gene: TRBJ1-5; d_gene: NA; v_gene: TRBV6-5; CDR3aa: CATGGVSDNNQPQHF
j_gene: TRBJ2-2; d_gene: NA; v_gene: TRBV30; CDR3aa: CAWSAGVTGELFF
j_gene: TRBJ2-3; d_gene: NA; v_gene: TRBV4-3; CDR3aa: CASSQDRTITDTQYF
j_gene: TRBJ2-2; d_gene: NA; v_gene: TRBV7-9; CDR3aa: CASARVALENTGELFF
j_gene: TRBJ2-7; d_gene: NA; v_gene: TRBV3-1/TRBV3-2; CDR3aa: CASSHRKSSYEQYF
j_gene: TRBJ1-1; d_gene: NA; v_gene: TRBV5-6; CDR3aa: CASSLVGHPNTEAFF
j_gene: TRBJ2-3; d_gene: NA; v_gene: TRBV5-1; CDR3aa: CASSTGQTTDTQYF
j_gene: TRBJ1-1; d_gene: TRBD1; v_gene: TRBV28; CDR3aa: CASSLGQGDTEAFF
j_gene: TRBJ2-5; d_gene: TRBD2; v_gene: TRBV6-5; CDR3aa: CASRGLAAVQETQYF
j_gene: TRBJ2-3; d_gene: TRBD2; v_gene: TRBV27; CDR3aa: CASLLAGASTDTQYF
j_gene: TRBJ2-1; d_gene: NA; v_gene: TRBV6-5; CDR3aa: CASSYSEGGAPEQFF
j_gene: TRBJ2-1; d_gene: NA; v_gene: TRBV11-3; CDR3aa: CASSPIGRGVFNNEQFF
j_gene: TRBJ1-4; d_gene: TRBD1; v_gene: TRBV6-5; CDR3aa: CASRSQGRGEKLFF
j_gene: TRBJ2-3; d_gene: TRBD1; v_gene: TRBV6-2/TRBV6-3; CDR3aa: CASSSSGTGGNLGTDTQYF
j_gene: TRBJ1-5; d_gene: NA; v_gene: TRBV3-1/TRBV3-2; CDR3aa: CASSQDSRGDQPQHF
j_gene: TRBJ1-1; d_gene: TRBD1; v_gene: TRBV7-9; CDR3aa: CASSWPDRGDTEAFF
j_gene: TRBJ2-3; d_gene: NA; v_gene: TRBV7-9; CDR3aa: CASSPTGSSTDTQYF
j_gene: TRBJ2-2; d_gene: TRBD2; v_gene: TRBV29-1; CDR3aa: CSARTVNLAGEGTGELFF
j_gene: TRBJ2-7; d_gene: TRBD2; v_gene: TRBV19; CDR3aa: CASSSSGRSYEQYF
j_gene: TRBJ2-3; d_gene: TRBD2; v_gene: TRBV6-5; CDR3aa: CASSPSGYTQYF
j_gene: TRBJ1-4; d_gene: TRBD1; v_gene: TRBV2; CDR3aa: CASTRDRGMEKLFF
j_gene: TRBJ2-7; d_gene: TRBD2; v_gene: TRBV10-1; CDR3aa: CATRDGSGGEQYF